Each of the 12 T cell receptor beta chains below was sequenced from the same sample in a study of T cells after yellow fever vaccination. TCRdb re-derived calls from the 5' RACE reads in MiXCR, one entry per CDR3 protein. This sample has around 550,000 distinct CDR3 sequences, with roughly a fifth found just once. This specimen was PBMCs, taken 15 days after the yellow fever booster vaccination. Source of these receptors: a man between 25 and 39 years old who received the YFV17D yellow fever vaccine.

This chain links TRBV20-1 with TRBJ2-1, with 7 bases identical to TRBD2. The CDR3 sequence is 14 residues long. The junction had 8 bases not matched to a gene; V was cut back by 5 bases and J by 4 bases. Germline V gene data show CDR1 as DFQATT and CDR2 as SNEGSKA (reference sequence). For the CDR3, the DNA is TGCAGTGCTTCTCCCCGGACTAGATACAATGAGCAGTTCTTC. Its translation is CSASPRTRYNEQFF.

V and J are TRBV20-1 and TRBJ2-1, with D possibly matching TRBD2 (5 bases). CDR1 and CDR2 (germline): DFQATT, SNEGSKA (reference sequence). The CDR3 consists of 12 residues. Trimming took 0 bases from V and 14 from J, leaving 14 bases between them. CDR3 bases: TGCAGTGCTAGAGACCCCGCTTTCGGGGAGTTCTTC. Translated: CSARDPAFGEFF.

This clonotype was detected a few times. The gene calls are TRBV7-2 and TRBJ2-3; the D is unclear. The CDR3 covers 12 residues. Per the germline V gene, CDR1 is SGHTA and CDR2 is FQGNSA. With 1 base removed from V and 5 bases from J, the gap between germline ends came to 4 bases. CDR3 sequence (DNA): TGTGCCAGCAGCTTAGACGTAGATACGCAGTATTTT. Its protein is CASSLDVDTQYF.

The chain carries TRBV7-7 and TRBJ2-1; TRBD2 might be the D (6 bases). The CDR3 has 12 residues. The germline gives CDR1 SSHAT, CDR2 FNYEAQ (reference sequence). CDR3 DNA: TGTGCTACCGGGCCGGGAGTTGGGGAGCAGTTCTTC. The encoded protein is CATGPGVGEQFF.

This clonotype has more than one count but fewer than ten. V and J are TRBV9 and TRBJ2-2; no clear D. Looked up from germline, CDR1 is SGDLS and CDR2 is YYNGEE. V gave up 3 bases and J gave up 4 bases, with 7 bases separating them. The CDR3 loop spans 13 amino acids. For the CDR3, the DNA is TGTGCCAGCAGCGGACCGAGCACCGGGGAGCTGTTTTTT. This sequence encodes CASSGPSTGELFF.

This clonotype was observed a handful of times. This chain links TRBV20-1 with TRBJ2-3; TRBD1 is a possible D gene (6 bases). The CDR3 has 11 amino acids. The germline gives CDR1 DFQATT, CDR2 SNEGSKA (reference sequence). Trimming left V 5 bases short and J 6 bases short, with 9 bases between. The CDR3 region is CSAGRGDTQYF. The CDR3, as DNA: TGCAGTGCTGGTAGGGGGGATACGCAGTATTTT.

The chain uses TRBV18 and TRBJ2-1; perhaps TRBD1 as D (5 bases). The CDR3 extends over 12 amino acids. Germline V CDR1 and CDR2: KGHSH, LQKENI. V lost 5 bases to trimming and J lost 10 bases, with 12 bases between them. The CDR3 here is CASSAQGGEQFF. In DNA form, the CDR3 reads TGTGCCAGCTCAGCTCAGGGTGGCGAGCAGTTCTTC.

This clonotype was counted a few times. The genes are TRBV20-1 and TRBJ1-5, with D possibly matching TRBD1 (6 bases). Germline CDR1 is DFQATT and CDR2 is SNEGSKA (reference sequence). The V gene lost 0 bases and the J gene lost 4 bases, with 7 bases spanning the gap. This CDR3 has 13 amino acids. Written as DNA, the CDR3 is TGCAGTGCTAGAGAGGGGGCAAATCAGCCCCAGCATTTT. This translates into CSAREGANQPQHF.

This CDR3 is CASSRSRTEETQYF. The DNA for the CDR3 is TGTGCCAGCTCGCGTTCCAGGACGGAAGAGACCCAGTACTTC. V gene TRBV18 combines with J gene TRBJ2-5, with D unclear. Germline V CDR1 and CDR2: KGHSH, LQKENI. The CDR3 covers 14 residues. V was clipped by 6 bases and J by 3 bases, with 14 bases between them. Full variable domain (rest looked up from reference TRBV18 and TRBJ2-5): NAGVMQNPRHLVRRRGQEARLRCSPMKGHSHVYWYRQLPEEGLKFMVYLQKENIIDESGMPKERFSAEFPKEGPSILRIQQVVRGDSAAYFCASSRSRTEETQYFGPGTRLLVL.

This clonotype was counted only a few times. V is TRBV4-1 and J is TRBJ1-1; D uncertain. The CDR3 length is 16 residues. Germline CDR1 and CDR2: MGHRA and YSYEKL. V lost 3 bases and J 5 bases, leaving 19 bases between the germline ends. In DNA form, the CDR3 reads TGCGCCAGCAGCCACGGGCGAGAGTCTCGTCGGACTGAAGCTTTCTTT. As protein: CASSHGRESRRTEAFF.

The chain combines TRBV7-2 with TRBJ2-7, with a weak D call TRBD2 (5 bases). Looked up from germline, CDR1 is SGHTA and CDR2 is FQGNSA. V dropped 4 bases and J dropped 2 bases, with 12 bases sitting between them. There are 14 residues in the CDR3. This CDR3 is CASSSVPGTYEQYF. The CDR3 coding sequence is TGTGCCAGCAGCTCCGTACCGGGGACCTACGAGCAGTACTTC.

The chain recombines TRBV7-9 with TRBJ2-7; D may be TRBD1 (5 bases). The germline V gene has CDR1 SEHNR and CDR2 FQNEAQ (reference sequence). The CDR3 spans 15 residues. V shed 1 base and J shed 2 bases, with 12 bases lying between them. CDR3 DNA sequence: TGTGCCAGCAGCTTAGTTGGGGCAGCCACCTACGAGCAGTACTTC. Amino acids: CASSLVGAATYEQYF.